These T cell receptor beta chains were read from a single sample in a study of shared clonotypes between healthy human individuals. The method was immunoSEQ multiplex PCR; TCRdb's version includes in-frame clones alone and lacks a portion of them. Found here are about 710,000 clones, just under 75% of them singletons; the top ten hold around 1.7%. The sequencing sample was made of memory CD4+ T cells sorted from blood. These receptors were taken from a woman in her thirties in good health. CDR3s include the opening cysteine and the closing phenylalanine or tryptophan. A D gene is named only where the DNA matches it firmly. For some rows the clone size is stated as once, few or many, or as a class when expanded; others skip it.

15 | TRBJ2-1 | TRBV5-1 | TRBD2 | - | TGCGCCAGCAGCTTGTCGGCTAGCGGGTCCAATGAGCAGTTCTTC | CASSLSASGSNEQFF
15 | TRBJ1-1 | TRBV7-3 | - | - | TGTGCCAGCAGCTTAACGGCAGGGAAGAACACTGAAGCTTTCTTT | CASSLTAGKNTEAFF
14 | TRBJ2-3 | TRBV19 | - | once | TGTGCCAGTCAAATTGGGTTATACACAGATACGCAGTATTTT | CASQIGLYTDTQYF
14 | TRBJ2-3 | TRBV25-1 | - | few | TGTGCCAGCAGTGGGCAGACGGACACAGATACGCAGTATTTT | CASSGQTDTDTQYF
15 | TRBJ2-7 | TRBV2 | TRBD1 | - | TGTGCCAGCAGTTTTGACAGGGGGACATCCTACGAGCAGTACTTC | CASSFDRGTSYEQYF
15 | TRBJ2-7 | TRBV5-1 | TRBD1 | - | TGCGCCAGCAGCTCCCAAGCCGGGACAGGGCCCGAGCAGTACTTC | CASSSQAGTGPEQYF
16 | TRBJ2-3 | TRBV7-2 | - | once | TGTGCCAGCAGCTTCCCCGGACAGCTTAGCACAGATACGCAGTATTTT | CASSFPGQLSTDTQYF
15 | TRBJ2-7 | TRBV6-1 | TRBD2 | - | TGTGCCAGCAGCCTCAGCGGGAGGTCCCTCTACGAGCAGTACTTC | CASSLSGRSLYEQYF
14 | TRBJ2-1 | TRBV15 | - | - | TGTGCCACCAGCAGAGATATAGTAACGTTGGAGCAGTTCTTC | CATSRDIVTLEQFF
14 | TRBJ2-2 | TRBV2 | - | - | TGTGCCAGCAGGAAGCAGATGAACACCGGGGAGCTGTTTTTT | CASRKQMNTGELFF
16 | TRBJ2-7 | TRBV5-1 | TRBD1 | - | TGCGCCAGCAGCGCCGCCGGGACAGGGAAAACCTACGAGCAGTACTTC | CASSAAGTGKTYEQYF